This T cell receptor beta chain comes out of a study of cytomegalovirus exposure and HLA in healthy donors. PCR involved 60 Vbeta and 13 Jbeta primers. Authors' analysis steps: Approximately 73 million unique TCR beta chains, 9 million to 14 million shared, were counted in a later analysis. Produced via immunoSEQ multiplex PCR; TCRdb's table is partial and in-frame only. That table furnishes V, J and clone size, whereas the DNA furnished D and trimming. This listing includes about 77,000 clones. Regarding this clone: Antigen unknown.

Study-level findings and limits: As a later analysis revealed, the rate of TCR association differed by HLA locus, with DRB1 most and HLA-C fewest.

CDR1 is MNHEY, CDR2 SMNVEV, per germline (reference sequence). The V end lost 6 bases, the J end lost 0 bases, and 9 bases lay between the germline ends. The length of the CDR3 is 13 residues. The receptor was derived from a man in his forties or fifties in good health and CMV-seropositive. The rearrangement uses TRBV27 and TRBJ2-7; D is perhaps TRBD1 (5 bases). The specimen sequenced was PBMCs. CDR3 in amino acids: CASRDTGSYEQYF. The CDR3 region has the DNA TGTGCCAGCAGGGACACCGGCTCCTACGAGCAGTACTTC.